This T cell receptor (beta chain) was observed in a study of T cells in localized non-small cell lung cancer. The CDR3 runs 14 residues. The V gene's germline CDR1 is LNHDA and CDR2 SQIVND (reference sequence). V gave up 5 bases and J gave up 5 bases; unmatched junction bases: 5. Profiled with immunoSEQ multiplex PCR; TCRdb holds only in-frame clones, not every one. Of about 1,800 clones in the sample, around a third were seen once. This clone was seen a few times. This TCR derives from a woman between 35 and 75 years old with stage I lung adenocarcinoma. The sequencing here drew on normal lung tissue next to the tumor, taken before any cancer treatment. This sequence joins TRBV19 and TRBJ1-1; 10 nucleotides align to TRBD1. CDR3 sequence (DNA): TGTGCCAGTAGTCCGGGACAGGGGTGGACTGAAGCTTTCTTT. Its translation is CASSPGQGWTEAFF.